The rows below give T cell receptor beta chains drawn from one sample of a study of T cell responses to AZD1222 COVID-19 vaccine. TCRdb's copy holds only in-frame clones and misses some; the assay was immunoSEQ multiplex PCR. The sample consists of 100,000 to 130,000 clones, about nine tenths of them appearing once. The material was peripheral blood, obtained 28 days after the second AZD1222 dose. All receptors come from an adult who received the AZD1222 COVID-19 vaccine. The CDR3 runs from the conserved cysteine through the conserved F or W. D genes are given only for firm matches.

CDR3: CASSWTGNTEAFF
DNA: TGTGCCAGCAGCTGGACAGGGAACACTGAAGCTTTCTTT
D: TRBD1
J: TRBJ1-1
V: TRBV7-9
length: 13

CDR3: CASSQDLRVPYAGELFF
DNA: TGCGCCAGCAGCCAAGATCTTCGCGTACCATACGCCGGGGAGCTGTTTTTT
D: NA
J: TRBJ2-2
V: TRBV4-3
length: 17

CDR3: CASSQVFPSGREAPTYEQYF
DNA: TGTGCCAGCAGCCAAGTGTTTCCCAGCGGGCGGGAGGCCCCTACCTACGAGCAGTACTTC
D: TRBD2
J: TRBJ2-7
V: TRBV3-1/TRBV3-2
length: 20

CDR3: CASSLGGLYNQPQHF
DNA: TGTGCCAGCAGTTTAGGGGGGCTTTACAATCAGCCCCAGCATTTT
D: NA
J: TRBJ1-5
V: TRBV28
length: 15

CDR3: CASSQEVRSTEAFF
DNA: TGTGCCAGCAGCCAAGAGGTGCGGAGCACTGAAGCTTTCTTT
D: NA
J: TRBJ1-1
V: TRBV3-1/TRBV3-2
length: 14

CDR3: CASSHDLTGTRSASPLHF
DNA: TGTGCCAGCAGCCACGACCTAACAGGCACGAGGTCGGCTTCACCCCTCCACTTT
D: NA
J: TRBJ1-6
V: TRBV7-8
length: 18

CDR3: CASSQDWGRGDEQYF
DNA: TGTGCCAGCAGCCAAGATTGGGGGAGGGGCGACGAGCAGTACTTC
D: TRBD2
J: TRBJ2-7
V: TRBV3-1/TRBV3-2
length: 15

CDR3: CASSQNGVTGYTF
DNA: TGTGCCAGCAGCCAGAACGGGGTAACGGGCTACACCTTC
D: NA
J: TRBJ1-2
V: TRBV3-1/TRBV3-2
length: 13

CDR3: CASSQRRAYTEAFF
DNA: TGTGCCAGCAGCCAACGAAGGGCCTACACTGAAGCTTTCTTT
D: NA
J: TRBJ1-1
V: TRBV3-1/TRBV3-2
length: 14

CDR3: CATSRGPQETQYF
DNA: TGTGCCACCAGCAGAGGACCTCAAGAGACCCAGTACTTC
D: NA
J: TRBJ2-5
V: TRBV15
length: 13

CDR3: CASSLMAGRTEAFF
DNA: TGTGCCAGCAGCTTAATGGCAGGGAGGACTGAAGCTTTCTTT
D: NA
J: TRBJ1-1
V: TRBV7-9
length: 14

CDR3: CASSLLGAGGPNEQYF
DNA: TGTGCCAGCAGTTTACTTGGAGCGGGAGGGCCGAACGAGCAGTACTTC
D: TRBD2
J: TRBJ2-7
V: TRBV28
length: 16

CDR3: CASSVGGAANNSPLHF
DNA: TGTGCCAGTAGTGTTGGAGGGGCTGCAAATAATTCACCCCTCCACTTT
D: NA
J: TRBJ1-6
V: TRBV19
length: 16

CDR3: CASSTTPGGWYGYTF
DNA: TGTGCCAGCAGCACGACCCCAGGGGGATGGTATGGCTACACCTTC
D: TRBD1
J: TRBJ1-2
V: TRBV6-5
length: 15

CDR3: CASSTGTGYNSPLHF
DNA: TGTGCCAGCAGCACCGGGACGGGGTATAATTCACCCCTCCACTTT
D: NA
J: TRBJ1-6
V: TRBV5-6
length: 15

CDR3: CATRGGPDEQYF
DNA: TGTGCCACCCGAGGGGGACCAGACGAGCAGTACTTC
D: NA
J: TRBJ2-7
V: TRBV10-3
length: 12

CDR3: CSASWGFGNQPQHF
DNA: TGCAGTGCTAGTTGGGGGTTCGGCAATCAGCCCCAGCATTTT
D: NA
J: TRBJ1-5
V: TRBV20-1
length: 14

CDR3: CASMGGGYEQYF
DNA: TGTGCCAGCATGGGGGGGGGTTACGAGCAGTACTTC
D: TRBD2
J: TRBJ2-7
V: TRBV6-6
length: 12

CDR3: CASSLPGSRTSGRPTDTQYF
DNA: TGTGCCAGCAGTTTACCGGGCTCCCGGACTAGCGGGAGGCCCACAGATACGCAGTATTTT
D: TRBD2
J: TRBJ2-3
V: TRBV28
length: 20

CDR3: CASSLDGPYGYTF
DNA: TGCGCCAGCAGCTTAGACGGGCCCTATGGCTACACCTTC
D: NA
J: TRBJ1-2
V: TRBV5-1
length: 13